This T cell receptor beta chain originates from a study of PD-1 blockade in mismatch repair-deficient tumors. Overall study: Patients had 11 to 13 mismatch repair-deficient cancer types and were previously treated and progressing.

All patients were mismatch repair deficient, assessed by either PCR or immunohistochemistry. Three pembrolizumab responders had their TCRs sequenced. The CDR3 totals 15 residues. Germline V gene data show CDR1 as MNHEY and CDR2 as SVGAGI. V was clipped by 2 bases and J by 2 bases; unmatched bases: 6. Here immunoSEQ multiplex PCR was the method, and the copy in TCRdb shows in-frame clones only, minus some. The table records 130,000 or so clones, around 86% of them present only once. The sample in question was peripheral blood, obtained 44 weeks after starting pembrolizumab. The sequence derives from an adult with mismatch repair-deficient cancer. The chain joins TRBV6-5 to TRBJ2-7, with 7 bases that match TRBD1. The CDR3 coding sequence is TGTGCCAGCAGTTACAGACAGGGTTCAGCCTACGAGCAGTACTTC. Translation: CASSYRQGSAYEQYF.